This T cell receptor (beta chain) came from a study of cytomegalovirus exposure and HLA in healthy donors (dated by TCRdb to about 2017). Describing the broader study: A later analysis indicated that the 110 or so validation repertoires were generated on the platform also employed for the 670 or so repertoires of the first cohort. The study aimed to test whether signatures of past pathogen exposure could be identified by cataloging public T cell receptors. A separate validation cohort of 90 to 150 different subjects was used in addition to the approximately 610-subject first cohort. High-throughput TCR immunosequencing, statistical association of individual TCRs with disease status, and machine learning were combined to predict cytomegalovirus infection status. Results and caveats for the whole study, not just this receptor: The classifier was reported to diagnose cytomegalovirus status with high specificity and sensitivity in both the original and validation cohorts. It was suggested by the authors that the approach could potentially be generalized to other disease states and immunological phenotypes. Subsequent analysis determined that TCRs grouped into clusters in the first cohort also showed a tendency toward co-occurrence across the 120 or so validation repertoires, and 94% of cluster scores exceeded 0. A few of the identified cytomegalovirus-associated TCR beta chains were confirmed in vitro to be specific for cytomegalovirus antigens. All 120 repertoires were used to score co-occurrence in the validation cohort in a later analysis, because that analysis had no HLA typing for the cohort. While some public TCRs were present in many individuals, most TCR sequences turned up only very rarely across donors. In the study, about 150 TCR beta chains were listed as associated with cytomegalovirus.

The donors belonged to the validation cohort of about 120 subjects, which was separate from the roughly 700-subject first cohort. Remarks on this clone: The antigen it recognizes is unknown. There are no base qualities to consult, and no much larger clone falls within one base. Other DNA sequences in this sample translate to the same CDR3.

Library generation was performed with the immunoSEQ multiplex PCR assay. The study's own analysis went as follows. To diagnose cytomegalovirus status from the catalog of TCR beta chain sequences, a statistical classification framework was built. TCRdb stores this immuneACCESS table with in-frame sequences only. Part of the clones is absent; in the studies checked, under half of the shortfall reflects unresolved V genes, and no reason is known for the rest. V and J calls and clone size follow that table, whereas D and trimming were derived from the DNA. The sample table holds about 190,000 clones, of which more than 80% were seen once. Of the sample, less than 8.5% is held by the ten largest clones. Sequencing was done on a sample of PBMCs. This TCR came from a man aged 18-30 years in good health and CMV-seropositive.

The encoded CDR3 is CASSLAGETQYF. The DNA sequence follows: TGTGCCAGCAGCTTGGCGGGGGAGACCCAGTACTTC. The chain links TRBV7-2 with TRBJ2-5; D gene: possibly TRBD2, on 6 matching bases. The CDR3, cysteine through phenylalanine, is 12 amino acids long. The entry retains the CDR3 DNA only, 36 bases that are in frame from base 1. In the germline V gene, CDR1 corresponds to SGHTA and CDR2 to FQGNSA. V is reduced by 3 bases and J by 5 bases, leaving a spacing of 7 bases between them.